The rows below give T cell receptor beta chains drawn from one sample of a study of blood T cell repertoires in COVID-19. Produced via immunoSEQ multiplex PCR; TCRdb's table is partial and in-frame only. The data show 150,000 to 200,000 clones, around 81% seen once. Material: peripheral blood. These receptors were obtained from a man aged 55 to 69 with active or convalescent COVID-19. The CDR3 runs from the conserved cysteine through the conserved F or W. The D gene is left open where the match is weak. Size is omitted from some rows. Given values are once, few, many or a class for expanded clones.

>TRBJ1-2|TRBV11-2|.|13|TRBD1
TGTGCCAGCAGCTTACAACAGGGGAGTGGCTACACCTTC
CASSLQQGSGYTF
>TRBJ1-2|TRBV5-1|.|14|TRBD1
TGCGCCAGCAGCTTTGACAGGGGAGGAGGTGGCTACACCTTC
CASSFDRGGGGYTF
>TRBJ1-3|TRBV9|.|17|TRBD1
TGTGCCAGCAGCGTAGGGTCAGGGGGTGGCTCTGGAAACACCATATATTTT
CASSVGSGGGSGNTIYF
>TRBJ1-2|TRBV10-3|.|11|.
TGTGCCATCGGACAGAACTATGGCTACACCTTC
CAIGQNYGYTF
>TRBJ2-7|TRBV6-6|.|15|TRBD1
TGTGCCAGCAGTAGGCGGACAGGAGAGAGGCTCGAGCAGTACTTC
CASSRRTGERLEQYF
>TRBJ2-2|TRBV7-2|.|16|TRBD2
TGTGCCAGCAGGAGAAGCGGGGGCGCGAACACCGGGGAGCTGTTTTTT
CASRRSGGANTGELFF
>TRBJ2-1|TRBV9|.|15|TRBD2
TGTGCCAGCAGCGTAGCTAGCGGGGGTTATGATGAGCAGTTCTTC
CASSVASGGYDEQFF
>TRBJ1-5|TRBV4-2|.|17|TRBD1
TGTGCCAGCAGCCAAGGGGGCGACAGGGGGTTTCCCTGGCCCCAGCATTTT
CASSQGGDRGFPWPQHF
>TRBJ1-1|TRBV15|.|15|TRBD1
TGTGCCACCAGCAGGGGCAGGGGGCTGAGCACTGAAGCTTTCTTT
CATSRGRGLSTEAFF
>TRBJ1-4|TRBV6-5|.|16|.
TGTGCCAGCAGTTACTCGTATACTCTGGGGCTGAAAAAACTGTTTTTT
CASSYSYTLGLKKLFF
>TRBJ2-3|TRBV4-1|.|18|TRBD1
TGCGCCAGCAGCCATTCCTACGCCGACAGGGGGAGCACAGATACGCAGTATTTT
CASSHSYADRGSTDTQYF
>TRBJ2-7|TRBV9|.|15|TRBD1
TGTGCCAGCAGCCAAAACCCGGACAGGGTCTACGAGCAGTACTTC
CASSQNPDRVYEQYF
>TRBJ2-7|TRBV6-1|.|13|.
TGTGCCAGCAGTGAGAGTTTTGGTTACGAGCAGTACTTC
CASSESFGYEQYF
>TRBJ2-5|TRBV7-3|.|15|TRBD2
TGTGCCAGCAGCCAGACTAGCGGGGCACAAGAGACCCAGTACTTC
CASSQTSGAQETQYF
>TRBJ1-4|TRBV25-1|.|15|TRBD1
TGTGCCAGCACCCAAGAGGGCCTGCAGGGGGGAAAACTGTTTTTT
CASTQEGLQGGKLFF
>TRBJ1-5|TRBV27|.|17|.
TGTGCCAGCAGTCCGACTCGGGGCGGGGGTGCCGGTCAGCCCCAGCATTTT
CASSPTRGGGAGQPQHF
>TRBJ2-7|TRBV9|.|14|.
TGTGCCATCATCAAGACCGGCAGGGGCTACGAGCAGTACTTC
CAIIKTGRGYEQYF
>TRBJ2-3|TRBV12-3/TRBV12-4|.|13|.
TGTGCCAGCAGTTTAGGTCGGGGAGATACGCAGTATTTT
CASSLGRGDTQYF
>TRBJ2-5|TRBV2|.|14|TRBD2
TGTGCCAGCAGGGAGGGACTAGCGGGGGGGCGGTGGTACTTC
CASREGLAGGRWYF
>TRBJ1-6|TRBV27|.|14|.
TGTGCCAGCAGTTTATTCGGTTATAATTCACCCCTCCACTTT
CASSLFGYNSPLHF
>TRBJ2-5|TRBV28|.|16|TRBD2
TGTGCCAGCAGTTTAGGGCTAGCGGGCAATAAAGAGACCCAGTACTTC
CASSLGLAGNKETQYF
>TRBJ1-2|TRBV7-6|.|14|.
TGTGCCAGCAGCTTCGACCCAGGGATGAATGGCTACACCTTC
CASSFDPGMNGYTF
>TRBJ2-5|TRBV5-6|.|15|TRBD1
TGTGCCAGCAGCTTTTTGGCGGGACAGGAAGAGACCCAGTACTTC
CASSFLAGQEETQYF
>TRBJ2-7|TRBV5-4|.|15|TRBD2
TGTGCCAGCAGCTTGGGTGGTAGCGGGGGATACGAGCAGTACTTC
CASSLGGSGGYEQYF
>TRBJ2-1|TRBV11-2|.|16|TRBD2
TGTGCCAGCAGGTTTCAACTAGCGGGAGGGTGGAATGAGCAGTTCTTC
CASRFQLAGGWNEQFF
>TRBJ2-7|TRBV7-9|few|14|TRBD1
TGTGCCAGCAGCTTTGGACAGGCTTCCTACGAGCAGTACTTC
CASSFGQASYEQYF
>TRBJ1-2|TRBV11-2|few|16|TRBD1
TGTGCCAGCAGCTTAACGGGGACGGACAGGGTTCGCGGCTACACCTTC
CASSLTGTDRVRGYTF
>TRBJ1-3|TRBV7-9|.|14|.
TGTGCCAGCGGCTGGGGGGTCGATGGAAACACCATATATTTT
CASGWGVDGNTIYF
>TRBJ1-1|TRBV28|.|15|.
TGTGCCAGCAGTTCCTCCTCAGGGTTGAACACTGAAGCTTTCTTT
CASSSSSGLNTEAFF
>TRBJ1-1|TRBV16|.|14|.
TGTGCCAGCAGCCAATCGGGGCCGAACACTGAAGCTTTCTTT
CASSQSGPNTEAFF
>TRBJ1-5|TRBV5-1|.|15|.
TGCGCCAGCAGCTTGGAAGGGAGCGGGAATCAGCCCCAGCATTTT
CASSLEGSGNQPQHF
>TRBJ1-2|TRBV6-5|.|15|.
TGTGCCAGCAGTTACTCCACTCGGAAAGGGGATGGCTACACCTTC
CASSYSTRKGDGYTF
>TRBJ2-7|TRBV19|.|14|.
TGTGCCAGTAGTATGAGGGGGAATTTGTACGAGCAGTACTTC
CASSMRGNLYEQYF
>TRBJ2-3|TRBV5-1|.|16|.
TGCGCCAGCAGCCCGGAGCTGGCATCTTACACAGATACGCAGTATTTT
CASSPELASYTDTQYF
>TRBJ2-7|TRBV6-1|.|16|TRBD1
TGTGCCAGCAGTGTCTCCCCGGGACAGGGCCCCTACGAGCAGTACTTC
CASSVSPGQGPYEQYF
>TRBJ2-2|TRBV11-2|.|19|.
TGTGCCAGCAGGCTTAGGCCCCACCGGCAGGGAGGTCCCACCGGGGAGCTGTTTTTT
CASRLRPHRQGGPTGELFF
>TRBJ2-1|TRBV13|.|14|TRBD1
TGTGCCAGCAGCTCGGGACAGGGGTTTAATGAGCAGTTCTTC
CASSSGQGFNEQFF
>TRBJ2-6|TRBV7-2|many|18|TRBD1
TGTGCCAGCAGCCGCTTTCCCCGACAGGGGAAATTTGCCAACGTCCTGACTTTC
CASSRFPRQGKFANVLTF
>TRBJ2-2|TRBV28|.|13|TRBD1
TGTGCCAGCAGACGTCAGGGGGCCGGGGAGCTGTTTTTT
CASRRQGAGELFF
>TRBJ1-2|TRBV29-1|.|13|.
TGCAGCGTTGAAGAGGGGCAGGCCTATGGCTACACCTTC
CSVEEGQAYGYTF
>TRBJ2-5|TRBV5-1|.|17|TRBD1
TGCGCCAGCAGCTTGGATAGGGGGACAGGGTTATCAGAGACCCAGTACTTC
CASSLDRGTGLSETQYF
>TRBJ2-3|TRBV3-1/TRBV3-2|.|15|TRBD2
TGTGCCAGCAGCCAAGAGGGCCGGGGGGTGGATACGCAGTATTTT
CASSQEGRGVDTQYF
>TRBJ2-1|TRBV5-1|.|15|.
TGCGCCAGCAGCTTGGTTCCCGGGACTCACAATGAGCAGTTCTTC
CASSLVPGTHNEQFF
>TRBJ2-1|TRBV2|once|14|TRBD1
TGTGCCACCCAGACAGGGGGGGTGGGCAATGAGCAGTTCTTC
CATQTGGVGNEQFF
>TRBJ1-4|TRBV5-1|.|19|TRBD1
TGCGCCAGCAGCTTGGGACAGGGGGCTAGTCGCGGGCGAAATGAAAAACTGTTTTTT
CASSLGQGASRGRNEKLFF
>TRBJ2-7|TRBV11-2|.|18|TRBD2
TGTGCCAGCAGCTTAGCCGATCTAGCGGACCTTCTCAAGTACGAGCAGTACTTC
CASSLADLADLLKYEQYF
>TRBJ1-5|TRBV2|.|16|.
TGTGCCAGCAGTGACGCCCTCAGGAATAGCAATCAGCCCCAGCATTTT
CASSDALRNSNQPQHF
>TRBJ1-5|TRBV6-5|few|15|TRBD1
TGTGCCAGTTCCGGGACAGGGGGCTCTGGACAGCCCCAGCATTTT
CASSGTGGSGQPQHF
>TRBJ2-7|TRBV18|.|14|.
TGTGCCAGCTCACCAATGGGGGCCTCCTACGAGCAGTACTTC
CASSPMGASYEQYF
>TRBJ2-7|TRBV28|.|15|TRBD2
TGTGCCAGCAGCCCCGGGGGAGCGGGAGTCTACGAGCAGTACTTC
CASSPGGAGVYEQYF